This entry describes one TCR beta chain. This record belongs to a study of cytomegalovirus exposure and HLA in healthy donors. PCR was performed using 60 Vbeta and 13 Jbeta primers. Sequencing was performed with immunoSEQ multiplex PCR; in TCRdb, only in-frame clones are kept and a portion is missing. The sample lists some 200,000 clones; around three quarters were seen once. Germline V CDR1 and CDR2: MNHEY, SVGAGI. V lost 6 bases and J lost 2, with 17 bases in between. CDR3 length: 15 amino acids. The source material was PBMCs. The chain is built from TRBV6-5 and TRBJ2-7; perhaps TRBD1 as D (6 bases). This TCR derives from a woman younger than 45 in good health and CMV-seropositive. The CDR3 coding sequence is TGTGCCAGCAGCACAACAGGGACACTTGCCTACGAGCAGTACTTC. Protein: CASSTTGTLAYEQYF.